This T cell receptor (delta chain) was documented in a study of gamma-delta chains in newborns, infants, children. Judged by abundance, this clone is medium-sized (0.01 to 0.1%). The germline CDR1 and CDR2 sequences are GEAIGNYY and EKD. The ends lost 3 bases at V and 0 bases at J; junction bases unmatched: 8. The CDR3 runs to 17 residues. TCRdb redid clone calling on the reads using CATT. The sample lists approximately 4,100 delta-chain clones, approximately 2% occurring once. V and J are TRDV2 and TRDJ2; 8 bases map to TRDD3. The TCR was taken from a child who was a newborn, infant or young child, either healthy, febrile or measles-vaccinated (not recorded which). Sample: blood. CDR3 nucleotides: TGTGCCTGTGACTCCCTATACTGGGGGGCTTTGACAGCACAACTCTTCTTT. It encodes CACDSLYWGALTAQLFF.